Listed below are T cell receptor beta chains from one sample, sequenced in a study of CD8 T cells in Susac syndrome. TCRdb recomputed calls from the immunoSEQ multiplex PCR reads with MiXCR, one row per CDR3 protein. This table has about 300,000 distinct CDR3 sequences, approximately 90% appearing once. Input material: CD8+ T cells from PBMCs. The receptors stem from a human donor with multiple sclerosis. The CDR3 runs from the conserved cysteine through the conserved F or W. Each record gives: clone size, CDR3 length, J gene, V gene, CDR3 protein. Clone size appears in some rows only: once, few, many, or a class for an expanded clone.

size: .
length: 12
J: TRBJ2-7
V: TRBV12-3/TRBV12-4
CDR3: CASTSDSYEQYF

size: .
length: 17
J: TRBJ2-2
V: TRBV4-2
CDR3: CASSHNGQGVGTGELFF

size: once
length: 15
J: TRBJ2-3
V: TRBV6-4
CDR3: CASSTSGATTDTQYF

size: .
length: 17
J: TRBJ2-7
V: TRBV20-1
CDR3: CSATKRSSGLGNYEQYF

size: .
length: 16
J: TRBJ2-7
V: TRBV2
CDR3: CASSLVRQGSSYEQYF

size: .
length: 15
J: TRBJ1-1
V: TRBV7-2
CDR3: CASTPLGGGSTEAFF

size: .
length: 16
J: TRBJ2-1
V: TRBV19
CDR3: CATTAPRPSDRGEQFF

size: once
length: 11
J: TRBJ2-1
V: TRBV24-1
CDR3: CATSDNNEQFF

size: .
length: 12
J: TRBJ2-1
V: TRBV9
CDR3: CASRSGDNEQFF

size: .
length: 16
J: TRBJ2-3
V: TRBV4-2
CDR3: CASSQEETSVADTQYF

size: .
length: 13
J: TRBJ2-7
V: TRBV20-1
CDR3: CSARERGNYEQYF

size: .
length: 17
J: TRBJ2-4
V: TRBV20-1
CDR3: CSAREPWAVVAKNIQYF

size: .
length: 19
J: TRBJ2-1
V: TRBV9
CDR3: CASSVAGTRGPSSYGEQFF

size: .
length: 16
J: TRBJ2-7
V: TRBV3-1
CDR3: CASSQEWGFPNYEQYF

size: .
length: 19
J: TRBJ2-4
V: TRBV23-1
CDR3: CASSHPTGTAHLAKNIQYF

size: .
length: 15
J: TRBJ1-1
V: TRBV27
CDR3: CASSLSWSNHREAFF

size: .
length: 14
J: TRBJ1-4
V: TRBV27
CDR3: CASSSGLAYEKLFF

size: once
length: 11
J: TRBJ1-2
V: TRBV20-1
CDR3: CSARGGRGYTF

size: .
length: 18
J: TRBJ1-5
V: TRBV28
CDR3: CASSHPCRGWIINQPQHF

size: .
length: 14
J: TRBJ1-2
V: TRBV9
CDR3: CASSTSTGAGGYTF

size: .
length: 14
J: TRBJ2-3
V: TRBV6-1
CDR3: CASTQGTSTDTQYF

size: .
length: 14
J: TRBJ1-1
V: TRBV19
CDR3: CASRITGGRTEAFF

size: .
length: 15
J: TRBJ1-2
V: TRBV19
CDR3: CASSPSGGGSYGYTF

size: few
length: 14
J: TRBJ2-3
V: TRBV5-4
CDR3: CASSLGGATDTQYF

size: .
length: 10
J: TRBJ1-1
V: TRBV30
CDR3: CACQSTEAFF

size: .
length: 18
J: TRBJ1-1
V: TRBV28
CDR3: CASSSPVGTSSRPPEAFF

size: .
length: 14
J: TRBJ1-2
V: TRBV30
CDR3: CAWTGGFPIDGYTF

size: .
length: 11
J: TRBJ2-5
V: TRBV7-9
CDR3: CASGVQETQYF

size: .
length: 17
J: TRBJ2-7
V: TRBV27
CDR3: CASSPGRGDFSSYEQYF

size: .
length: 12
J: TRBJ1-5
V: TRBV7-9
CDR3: CASSLPGKPQHF

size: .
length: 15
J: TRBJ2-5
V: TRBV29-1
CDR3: CSVEDLTGGQETQYF

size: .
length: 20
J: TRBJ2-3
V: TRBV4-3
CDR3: CASSPGPIVRGAGWANTQYF

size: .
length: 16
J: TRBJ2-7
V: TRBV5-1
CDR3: CASSSGLAGVTYEQYF

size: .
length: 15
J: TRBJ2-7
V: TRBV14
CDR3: CASSHVRAHSYEQYF

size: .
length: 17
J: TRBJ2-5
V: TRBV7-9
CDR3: CASSPPPGSGERETQYF

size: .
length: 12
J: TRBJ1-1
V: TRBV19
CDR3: CASTPGATEVFF

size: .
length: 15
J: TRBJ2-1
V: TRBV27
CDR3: CASSPGTSGGDEQFF

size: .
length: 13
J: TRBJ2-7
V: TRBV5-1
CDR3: CASSLETVYEQYF

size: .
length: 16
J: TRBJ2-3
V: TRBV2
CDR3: CASQMGTSGSTDTQYF

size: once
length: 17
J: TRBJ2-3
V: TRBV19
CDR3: CASSIPGLVGDTDTQYF